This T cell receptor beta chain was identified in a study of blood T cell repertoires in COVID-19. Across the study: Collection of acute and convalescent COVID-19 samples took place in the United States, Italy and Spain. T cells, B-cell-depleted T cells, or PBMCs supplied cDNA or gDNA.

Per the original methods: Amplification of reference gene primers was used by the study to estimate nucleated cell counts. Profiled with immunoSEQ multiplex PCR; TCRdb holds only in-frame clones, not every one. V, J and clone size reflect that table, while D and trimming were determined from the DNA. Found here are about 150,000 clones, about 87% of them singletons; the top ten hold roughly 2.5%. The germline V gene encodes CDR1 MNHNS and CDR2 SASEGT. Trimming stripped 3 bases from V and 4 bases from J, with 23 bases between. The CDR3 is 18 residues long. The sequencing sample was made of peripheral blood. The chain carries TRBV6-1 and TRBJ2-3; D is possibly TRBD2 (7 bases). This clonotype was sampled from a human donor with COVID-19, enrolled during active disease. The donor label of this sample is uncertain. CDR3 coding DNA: TGTGCCAGCAGTGACCTTTTTCTGGGGGGGGCGCACGCAGATACGCAGTATTTT. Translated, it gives CASSDLFLGGAHADTQYF.